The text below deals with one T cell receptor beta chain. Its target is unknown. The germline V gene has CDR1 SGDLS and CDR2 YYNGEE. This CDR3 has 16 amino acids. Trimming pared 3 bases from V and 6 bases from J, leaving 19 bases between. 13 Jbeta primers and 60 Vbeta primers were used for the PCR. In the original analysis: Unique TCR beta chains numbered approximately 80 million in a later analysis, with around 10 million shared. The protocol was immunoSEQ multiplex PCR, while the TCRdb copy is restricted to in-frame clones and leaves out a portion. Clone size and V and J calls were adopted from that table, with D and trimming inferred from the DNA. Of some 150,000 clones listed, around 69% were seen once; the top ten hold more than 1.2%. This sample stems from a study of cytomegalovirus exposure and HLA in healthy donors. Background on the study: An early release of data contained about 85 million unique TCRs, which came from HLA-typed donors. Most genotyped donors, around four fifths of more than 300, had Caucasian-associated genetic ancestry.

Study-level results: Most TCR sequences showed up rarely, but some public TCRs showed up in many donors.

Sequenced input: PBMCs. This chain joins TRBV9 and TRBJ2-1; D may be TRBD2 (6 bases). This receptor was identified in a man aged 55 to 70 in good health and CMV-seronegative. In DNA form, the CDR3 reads TGTGCCAGCAGCGCCGCGGGGCGAGGAGAGCTCAATGAGCAGTTCTTC. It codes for CASSAAGRGELNEQFF.